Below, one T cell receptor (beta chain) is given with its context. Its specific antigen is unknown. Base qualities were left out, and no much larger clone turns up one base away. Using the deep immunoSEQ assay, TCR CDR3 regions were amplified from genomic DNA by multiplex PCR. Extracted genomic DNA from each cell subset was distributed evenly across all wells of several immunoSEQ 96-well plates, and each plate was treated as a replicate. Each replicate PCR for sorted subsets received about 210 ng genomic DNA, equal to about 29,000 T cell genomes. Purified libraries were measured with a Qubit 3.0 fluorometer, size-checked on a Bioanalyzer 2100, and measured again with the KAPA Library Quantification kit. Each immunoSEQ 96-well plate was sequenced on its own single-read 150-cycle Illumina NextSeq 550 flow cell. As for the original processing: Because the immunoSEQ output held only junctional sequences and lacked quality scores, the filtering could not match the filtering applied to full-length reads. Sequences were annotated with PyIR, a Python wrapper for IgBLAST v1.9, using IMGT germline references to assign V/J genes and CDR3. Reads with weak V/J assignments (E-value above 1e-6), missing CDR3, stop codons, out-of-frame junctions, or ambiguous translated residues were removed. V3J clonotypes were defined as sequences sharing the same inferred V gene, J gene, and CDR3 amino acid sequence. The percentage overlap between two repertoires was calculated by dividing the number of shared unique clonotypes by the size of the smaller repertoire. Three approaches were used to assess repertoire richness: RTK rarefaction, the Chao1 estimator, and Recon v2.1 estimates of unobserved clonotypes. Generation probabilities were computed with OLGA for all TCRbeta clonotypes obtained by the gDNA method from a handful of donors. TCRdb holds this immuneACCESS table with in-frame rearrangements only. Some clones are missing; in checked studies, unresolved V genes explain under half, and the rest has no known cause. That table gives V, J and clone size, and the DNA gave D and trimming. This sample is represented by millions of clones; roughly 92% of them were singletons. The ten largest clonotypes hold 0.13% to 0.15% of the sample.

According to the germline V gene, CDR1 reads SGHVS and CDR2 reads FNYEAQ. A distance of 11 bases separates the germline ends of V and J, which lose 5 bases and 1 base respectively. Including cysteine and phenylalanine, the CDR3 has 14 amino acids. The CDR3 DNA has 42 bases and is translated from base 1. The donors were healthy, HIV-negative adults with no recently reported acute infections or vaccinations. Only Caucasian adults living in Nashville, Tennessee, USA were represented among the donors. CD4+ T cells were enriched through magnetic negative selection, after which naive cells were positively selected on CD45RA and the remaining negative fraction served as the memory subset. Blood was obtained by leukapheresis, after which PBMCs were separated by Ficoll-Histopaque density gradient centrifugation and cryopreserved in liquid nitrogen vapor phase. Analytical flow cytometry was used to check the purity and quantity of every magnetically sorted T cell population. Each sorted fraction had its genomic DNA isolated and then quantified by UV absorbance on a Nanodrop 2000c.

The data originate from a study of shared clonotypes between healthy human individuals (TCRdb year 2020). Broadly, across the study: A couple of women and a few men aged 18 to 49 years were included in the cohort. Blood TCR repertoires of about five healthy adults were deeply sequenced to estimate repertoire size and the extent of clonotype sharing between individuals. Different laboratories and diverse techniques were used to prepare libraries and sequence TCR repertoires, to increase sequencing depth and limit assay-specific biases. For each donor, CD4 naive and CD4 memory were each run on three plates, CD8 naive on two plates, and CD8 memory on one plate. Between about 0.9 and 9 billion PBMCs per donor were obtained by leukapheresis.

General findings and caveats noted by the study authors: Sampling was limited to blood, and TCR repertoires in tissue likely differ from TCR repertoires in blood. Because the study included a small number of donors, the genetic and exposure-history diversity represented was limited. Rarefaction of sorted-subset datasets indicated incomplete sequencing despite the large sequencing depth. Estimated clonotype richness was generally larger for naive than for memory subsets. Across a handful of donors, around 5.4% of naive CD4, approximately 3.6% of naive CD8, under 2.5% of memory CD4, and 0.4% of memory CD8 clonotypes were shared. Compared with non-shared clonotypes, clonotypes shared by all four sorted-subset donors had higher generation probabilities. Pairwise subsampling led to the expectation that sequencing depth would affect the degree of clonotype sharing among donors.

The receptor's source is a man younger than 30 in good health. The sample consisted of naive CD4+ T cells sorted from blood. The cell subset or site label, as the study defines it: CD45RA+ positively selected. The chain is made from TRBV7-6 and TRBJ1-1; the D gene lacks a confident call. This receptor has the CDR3 CASSIQEGNTEAFF. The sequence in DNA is TGTGCCAGCAGCATCCAAGAAGGGAACACTGAAGCTTTCTTT.